This TCR beta chain was found in a study of blood T cell repertoires in COVID-19. Overall study: Italy, Spain and the United States were the sources of the convalescent and acute COVID-19 samples. PBMCs, B-cell-depleted T cells, or T cells were the source of the cDNA or gDNA that made up the material.

Per germline, CDR1 GTSNPN and CDR2 SVGIG (reference sequence). The CDR3 is 14 amino acids. This clone was counted once. The junction and the germline gene differ at one end; a read error may be behind it. Authors' methods: Reference gene primer amplification in the assay estimated nucleated cell counts. The assay was immunoSEQ multiplex PCR, and TCRdb's table has in-frame clones only and misses some. V, J and clone size were drawn from that table, and D and trimming were deduced from the DNA. The data hold around 130,000 clones, with approximately 86% observed a single time. This chain links TRBV30 with TRBJ2-7, with a weak D call TRBD2 (5 bases). Specimen: peripheral blood. The origin of this receptor is a human donor in a cohort sampled during active COVID-19. As DNA, the CDR3 is TGTGCCTGGACCGAACTAGTCGCCTCCAACGAGCAGTACTTC. This translates into CAWTELVASNEQYF. Complete variable domain (other parts from reference TRBV30 and TRBJ2-7): SQTIHQWPATLVQPVGSPLSLECTVEGTSNPNLYWYRQAAGRGLQLLFYSVGIGQISSEVPQNLSASRPQDRQFILSSKKLLLSDSGFYLCAWTELVASNEQYFGPGTRLTVT.